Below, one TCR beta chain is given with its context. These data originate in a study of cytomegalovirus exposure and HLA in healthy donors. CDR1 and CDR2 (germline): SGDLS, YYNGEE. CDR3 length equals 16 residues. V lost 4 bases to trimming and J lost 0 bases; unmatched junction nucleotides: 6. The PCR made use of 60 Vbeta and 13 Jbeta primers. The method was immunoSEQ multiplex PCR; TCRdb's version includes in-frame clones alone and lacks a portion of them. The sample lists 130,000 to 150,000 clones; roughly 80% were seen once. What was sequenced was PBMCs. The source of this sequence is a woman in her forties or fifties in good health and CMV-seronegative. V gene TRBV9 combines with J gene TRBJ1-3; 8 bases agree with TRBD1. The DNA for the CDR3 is TGTGCCAGCAGCAATAACAGGGGGGTCTCTGGAAACACCATATATTTT. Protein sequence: CASSNNRGVSGNTIYF.